Included here is one T cell receptor (beta chain) sequence, with context. What it recognizes is unknown. This sample was taken from a study of human T cells and chemical hapten exposure. Study summary: Throughout the approximately 24-week study, diphenylcyclopropenone was applied weekly to the patients' scalps. On the upper back, patch tests were applied with 0.01% DPC and read at 6 days. Study observations and caveats: Controls formed significantly fewer large CDR3 similarity clusters than expanded TCRs did.

Time point: patch test 1, 2 weeks after DPC sensitization. Treatment in this sample: therapeutic diphenylcyclopropenone sensitization with weekly scalp DPC. MiXCR was run by TCRdb on the RACE reads, yielding one entry per CDR3 protein. The sample has some 340,000 distinct CDR3 sequences, 6% to 8.5% seen once. The starting material was whole blood, obtained in connection with sensitization to the hapten diphenylcyclopropenone (DPC). The sequence came from a young woman with alopecia areata. Some clones in this sample may be carry-over from other donors' samples.

CDR3 amino acids: CASSLRQLSSGANVLTF. The CDR3, as DNA: TGTGCCAGCAGTTTGCGACAGCTCAGCTCTGGGGCCAACGTCCTGACTTTC. The chain couples TRBV28 to TRBJ2-6; tentative D call: TRBD1 (5 bases). The germline V and J ends were trimmed by 3 bases and 0 bases, with 12 bases remaining between them. The CDR3 contains 17 residues. In germline, CDR1 is MDHEN, CDR2 SYDVKM.